These T cell receptor beta chains were read from a single sample in a study of blood T cell repertoires in COVID-19. The repertoire was sequenced with immunoSEQ multiplex PCR; TCRdb's copy has only in-frame clones and lacks some. The sample includes some 150,000 clones, roughly 90% of them seen just once. Material for sequencing was PBMCs or T cells enriched from blood (not recorded which). Source of these receptors: a woman in her thirties with acute COVID-19. CDR3s include the opening cysteine and the closing phenylalanine or tryptophan. A D gene is named only where the DNA matches it firmly. Where a row states a size, it is once, few, many or the class of an expanded clone; other rows omit it.

V: TRBV3-1/TRBV3-2; size: .; J: TRBJ1-2; D: TRBD1; CDR3: CASRTGPGYGYTF; DNA: TGTGCCAGCAGGACAGGGCCTGGCTATGGCTACACCTTC
V: TRBV23-1; size: .; J: TRBJ1-5; D: .; CDR3: CASSQSTGRTGKFQPQHF; DNA: TGCGCCAGCAGTCAATCCACGGGTCGTACAGGGAAGTTCCAGCCCCAGCATTTT
V: TRBV9; size: .; J: TRBJ2-1; D: TRBD2; CDR3: CASSGGTSGASNNEQFF; DNA: TGTGCCAGCAGCGGCGGGACTAGCGGAGCCTCCAACAATGAGCAGTTCTTC
V: TRBV7-9; size: .; J: TRBJ2-3; D: .; CDR3: CASSLELSTGALPTDTQYF; DNA: TGTGCCAGCAGCTTAGAACTCTCAACGGGAGCCCTCCCCACAGATACGCAGTATTTT
V: TRBV20-1; size: .; J: TRBJ1-1; D: .; CDR3: CSASMPVLTTGGLFF; DNA: TGCAGTGCTAGTATGCCAGTCCTTACTACAGGTGGTCTCTTCTTT
V: TRBV7-9; size: .; J: TRBJ2-7; D: TRBD2; CDR3: CASSPVSGHSYEQYF; DNA: TGTGCCAGCAGCCCGGTTAGCGGGCACTCCTACGAGCAGTACTTC
V: TRBV28; size: .; J: TRBJ2-2; D: TRBD1; CDR3: CASKLQGAPTGELFF; DNA: TGTGCCAGCAAATTACAGGGGGCTCCCACCGGGGAGCTGTTTTTT
V: TRBV5-6; size: once; J: TRBJ1-1; D: TRBD1; CDR3: CASSGTVLGTEAFF; DNA: TGTGCCAGCAGCGGGACAGTGCTGGGCACTGAAGCTTTCTTT
V: TRBV28; size: .; J: TRBJ2-3; D: .; CDR3: CASSFSRASTDTQYF; DNA: TGTGCCAGCAGTTTTTCGAGGGCGAGCACAGATACGCAGTATTTT
V: TRBV3-1/TRBV3-2; size: .; J: TRBJ2-3; D: TRBD2; CDR3: CASSLAGVRDTQYF; DNA: TGTGCCAGCAGCCTAGCGGGAGTTCGTGATACGCAGTATTTT
V: TRBV30; size: .; J: TRBJ2-3; D: TRBD2; CDR3: CAWIQAGGADTQYF; DNA: TGTGCCTGGATCCAAGCGGGAGGTGCAGATACGCAGTATTTT
V: TRBV19; size: once; J: TRBJ2-7; D: .; CDR3: CASSPRESSDEQYF; DNA: TGTGCCAGTAGTCCCCGGGAGTCTTCCGACGAGCAGTACTTC
V: TRBV2; size: .; J: TRBJ2-1; D: TRBD2; CDR3: CASSVLGLALYNEQFF; DNA: TGTGCCAGCAGTGTTTTGGGACTAGCGCTTTACAATGAGCAGTTCTTC
V: TRBV28; size: .; J: TRBJ1-6; D: .; CDR3: CASIGQIDSPLHF; DNA: TGTGCCAGCATCGGACAAATCGATTCACCCCTCCACTTT
V: TRBV7-7; size: .; J: TRBJ2-1; D: TRBD2; CDR3: CASSSGLAGNDEQFF; DNA: TGTGCTAGTAGTTCTGGACTAGCGGGAAACGATGAGCAGTTCTTC
V: TRBV30; size: .; J: TRBJ2-1; D: TRBD2; CDR3: CAWSLVAGSNEQFF; DNA: TGTGCCTGGAGTCTGGTAGCGGGATCGAATGAGCAGTTCTTC
V: TRBV7-9; size: .; J: TRBJ1-2; D: TRBD1; CDR3: CASSFHRDRGHYGYTF; DNA: TGTGCCAGCAGCTTTCACCGGGACAGGGGGCATTATGGCTACACCTTC
V: TRBV7-2; size: .; J: TRBJ2-5; D: .; CDR3: CASSLISGQETQYF; DNA: TGTGCCAGCAGCTTAATTAGCGGCCAAGAGACCCAGTACTTC
V: TRBV27; size: .; J: TRBJ2-7; D: TRBD2; CDR3: CASSVIPGGGSSYEQYF; DNA: TGTGCCAGCAGTGTAATACCGGGGGGAGGAAGCTCCTACGAGCAGTACTTC
V: TRBV6-5; size: .; J: TRBJ2-5; D: TRBD1; CDR3: CASSRTGGHQETQYF; DNA: TGTGCCAGCAGTAGGACAGGGGGTCACCAAGAGACCCAGTACTTC
V: TRBV10-1; size: once; J: TRBJ2-5; D: .; CDR3: CASTKCITGNQETQYF; DNA: TGCGCCAGCACCAAATGTATCACAGGCAACCAAGAGACCCAGTACTTC
V: TRBV6-5; size: .; J: TRBJ2-7; D: .; CDR3: CASSYSTRAHEQYF; DNA: TGTGCCAGCAGTTACTCGACCAGGGCCCACGAGCAGTACTTC